The source of this TCR beta chain is a study of beta chain features in type 1 diabetes. Broader study findings: Researchers report that Type 1 diabetes patients had moderately but significantly shorter TCRB CDR3s across all four CD4+ subsets. Patients showed naive, central memory and Treg TCRB repertoires that appeared more similar than those of healthy donors. Reduced insertions and increased deletions marked VDJ junctions in type 1 diabetes patients.

Every isolated RNA sample was fully reverse transcribed, so sequencing captured expressed TCRB transcripts. Some clones are missing from TCRdb's copy, which holds only in-frame ones; the method was immunoSEQ multiplex PCR. The sample holds a few hundred thousand clones, under 20% seen once. This clone has a handful of counts. Its specificity is not known. Germline trimming cut 6 bases from V and 4 bases from J; bases unmatched to any gene: 3. Germline CDR1 and CDR2: MDHEN and SYDVKM. The CDR3 is made up of 14 amino acids. Sorting with CD45RO/CCR7/CD25/CD127/CD95/CD27 yielded naive, central memory, regulatory and stem-like memory CD4+ cells.

The sequence derives from a man aged 25 to 45 with type 1 diabetes. Sequenced: naive CD4+ T cells from blood. V gene TRBV28 combines with J gene TRBJ2-7; 13 nucleotides match TRBD2. Here the CDR3 reads CASRRTSGRYEQYF. CDR3 DNA sequence: TGTGCCAGCAGAAGGACTAGCGGGAGATACGAGCAGTACTTC.